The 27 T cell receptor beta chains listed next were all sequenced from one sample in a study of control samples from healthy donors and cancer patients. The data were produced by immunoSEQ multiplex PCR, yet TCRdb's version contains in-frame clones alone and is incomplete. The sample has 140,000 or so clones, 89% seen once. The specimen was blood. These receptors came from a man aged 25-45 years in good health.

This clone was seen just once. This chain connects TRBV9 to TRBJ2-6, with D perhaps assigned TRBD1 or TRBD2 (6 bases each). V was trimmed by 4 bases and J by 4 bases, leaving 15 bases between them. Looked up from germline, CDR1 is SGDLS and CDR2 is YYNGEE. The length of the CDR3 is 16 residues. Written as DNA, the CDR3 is TGTGCCAGCAGCACTGGGAGGACAGCCGGGGCCAACGTCCTGACTTTC. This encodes CASSTGRTAGANVLTF.

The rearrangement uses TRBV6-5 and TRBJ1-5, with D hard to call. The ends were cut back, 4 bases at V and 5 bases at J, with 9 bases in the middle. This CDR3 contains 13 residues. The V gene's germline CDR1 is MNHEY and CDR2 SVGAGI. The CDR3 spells CASSWSSYQPQHF. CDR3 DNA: TGTGCCAGCAGTTGGAGCAGCTATCAGCCCCAGCATTTT.

The CDR3 DNA reads TGTGCCAGCAGCCAGAGAGACTATGGCTACACCTTC. Encoded protein: CASSQRDYGYTF. The chain employs TRBV3-1 (or the pseudogene TRBV3-2) and TRBJ1-2; no firm D call. Trimming left V 3 bases short and J 3 bases short, with 5 bases between. The CDR3 is made up of 12 amino acids. Germline V CDR1 and CDR2: LGHDT, YNNKEL (reference sequence).

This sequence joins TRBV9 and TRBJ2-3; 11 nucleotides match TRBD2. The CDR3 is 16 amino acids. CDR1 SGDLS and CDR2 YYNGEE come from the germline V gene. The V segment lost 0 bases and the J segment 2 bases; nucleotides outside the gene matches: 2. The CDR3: CASSVALAGVTDTQYF. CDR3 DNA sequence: TGTGCCAGCAGCGTAGCACTAGCGGGGGTCACAGATACGCAGTATTTT.

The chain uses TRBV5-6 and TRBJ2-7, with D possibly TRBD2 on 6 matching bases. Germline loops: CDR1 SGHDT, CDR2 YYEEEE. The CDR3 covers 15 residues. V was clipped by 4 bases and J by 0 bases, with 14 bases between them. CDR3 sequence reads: CASSPRELISYEQYF. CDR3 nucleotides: TGTGCCAGCAGCCCCCGGGAGCTGATCTCCTACGAGCAGTACTTC.

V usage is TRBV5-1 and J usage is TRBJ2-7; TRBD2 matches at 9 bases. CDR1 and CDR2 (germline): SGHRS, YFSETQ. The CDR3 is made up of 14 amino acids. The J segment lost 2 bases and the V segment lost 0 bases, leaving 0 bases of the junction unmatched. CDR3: CASSLASGTYEQYF. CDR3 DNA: TGCGCCAGCAGCTTGGCTAGCGGGACCTACGAGCAGTACTTC.

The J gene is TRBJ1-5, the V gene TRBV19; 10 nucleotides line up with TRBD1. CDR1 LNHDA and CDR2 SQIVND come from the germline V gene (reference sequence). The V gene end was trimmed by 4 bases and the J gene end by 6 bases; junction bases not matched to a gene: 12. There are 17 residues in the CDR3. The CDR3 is CASSTRTGTGAIQPQHF. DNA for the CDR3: TGTGCCAGTAGTACCCGAACCGGGACAGGGGCTATTCAGCCCCAGCATTTT. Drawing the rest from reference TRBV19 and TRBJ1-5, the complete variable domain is DGGITQSPKYLFRKEGQNVTLSCEQNLNHDAMYWYRQDPGQGLRLIYYSQIVNDFQKGDIAEGYSVSREKKESFPLTVTSAQKNPTAFYLCASSTRTGTGAIQPQHFGDGTRLSIL.

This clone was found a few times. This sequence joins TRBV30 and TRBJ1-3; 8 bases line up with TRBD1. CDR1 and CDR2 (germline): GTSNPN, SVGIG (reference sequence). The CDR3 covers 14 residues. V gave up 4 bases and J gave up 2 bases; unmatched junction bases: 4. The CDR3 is CAWTETGAGNTIYF. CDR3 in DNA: TGTGCCTGGACGGAGACAGGGGCTGGAAACACCATATATTTT.

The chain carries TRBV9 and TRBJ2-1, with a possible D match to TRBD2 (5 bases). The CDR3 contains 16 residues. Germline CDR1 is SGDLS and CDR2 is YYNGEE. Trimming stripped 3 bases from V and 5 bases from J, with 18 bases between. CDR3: CASSERRYLAHNEQFF. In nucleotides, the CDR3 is TGTGCCAGCAGCGAAAGGAGGTACCTAGCCCACAATGAGCAGTTCTTC. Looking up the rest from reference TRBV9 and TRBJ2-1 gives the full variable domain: DSGVTQTPKHLITATGQRVTLRCSPRSGDLSVYWYQQSLDQGLQFLIQYYNGEERAKGNILERFSAQQFPDLHSELNLSSLELGDSALYFCASSERRYLAHNEQFFGPGTRLTVL.

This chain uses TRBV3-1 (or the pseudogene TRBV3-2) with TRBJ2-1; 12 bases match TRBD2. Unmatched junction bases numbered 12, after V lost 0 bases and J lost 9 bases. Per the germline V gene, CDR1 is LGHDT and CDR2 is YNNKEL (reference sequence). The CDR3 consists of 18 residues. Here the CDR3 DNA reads TGTGCCAGCAGCCAAGAACCTAGCGGGGGGGTGTCTCGGGGTGAGCAGTTCTTC. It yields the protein CASSQEPSGGVSRGEQFF.

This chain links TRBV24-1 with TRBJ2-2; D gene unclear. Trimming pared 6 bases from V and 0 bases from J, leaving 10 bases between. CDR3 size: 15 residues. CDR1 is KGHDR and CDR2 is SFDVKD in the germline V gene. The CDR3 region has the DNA TGTGCCACCAGTCCTCTGATAGCGAACACCGGGGAGCTGTTTTTT. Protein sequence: CATSPLIANTGELFF.

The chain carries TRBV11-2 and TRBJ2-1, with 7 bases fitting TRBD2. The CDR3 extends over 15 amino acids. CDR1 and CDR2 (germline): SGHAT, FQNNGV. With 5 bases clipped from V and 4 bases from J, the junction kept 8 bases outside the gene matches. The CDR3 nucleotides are TGTGCCAGCAGCGCGACCAGCGGGGCTTACAATGAGCAGTTCTTC. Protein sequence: CASSATSGAYNEQFF.

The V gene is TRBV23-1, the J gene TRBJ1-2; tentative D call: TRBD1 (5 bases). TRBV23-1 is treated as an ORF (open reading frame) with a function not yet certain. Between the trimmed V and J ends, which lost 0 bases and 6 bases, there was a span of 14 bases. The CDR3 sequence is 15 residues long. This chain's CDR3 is CASSQSVEGQHGYTF. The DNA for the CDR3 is TGCGCCAGCAGTCAATCAGTGGAGGGGCAACATGGCTACACCTTC.

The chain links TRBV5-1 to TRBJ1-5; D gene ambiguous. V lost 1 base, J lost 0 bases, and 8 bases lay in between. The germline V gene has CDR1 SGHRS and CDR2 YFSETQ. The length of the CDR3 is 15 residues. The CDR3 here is CASSLRINSNQPQHF. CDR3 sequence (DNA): TGCGCCAGCAGCTTGCGAATAAATAGCAATCAGCCCCAGCATTTT.

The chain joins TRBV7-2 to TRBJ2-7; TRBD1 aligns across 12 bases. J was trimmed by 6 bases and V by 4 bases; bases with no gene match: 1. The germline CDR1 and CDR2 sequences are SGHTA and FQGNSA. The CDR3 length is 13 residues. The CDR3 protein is CASSWDRGREQYF. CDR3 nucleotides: TGTGCCAGCAGCTGGGACAGGGGGCGCGAGCAGTACTTC.

CDR3 region: CSVEDLAGGPEQYF. CDR3 in DNA: TGCAGCGTTGAAGATCTAGCGGGGGGGCCCGAGCAGTACTTC. The chain is built from TRBV29-1 and TRBJ2-7; TRBD2 matches at 12 bases. Germline V gene data show CDR1 as SQVTM and CDR2 as ANQGSEA. V was clipped by 0 bases and J by 6 bases; unmatched bases: 3. This CDR3 is built from 14 residues.

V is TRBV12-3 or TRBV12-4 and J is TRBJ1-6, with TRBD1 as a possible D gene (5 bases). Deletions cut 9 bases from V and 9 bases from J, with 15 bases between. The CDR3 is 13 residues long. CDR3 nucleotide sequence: TGTGCCAGTACTGACAGCCTCGGTTCACCCCTCCACTTT. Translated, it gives CASTDSLGSPLHF.

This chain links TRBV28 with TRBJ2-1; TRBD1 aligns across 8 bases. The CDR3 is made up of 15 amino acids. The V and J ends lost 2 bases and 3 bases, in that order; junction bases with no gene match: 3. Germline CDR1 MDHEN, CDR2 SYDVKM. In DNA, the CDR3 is TGTGCCAGCAGTTTAATCGGACAGGGCTACAATGAGCAGTTCTTC. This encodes CASSLIGQGYNEQFF.

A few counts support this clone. The CDR3 region is CAWTSGGDVNTGELFF. For the CDR3, the DNA is TGTGCCTGGACTAGCGGGGGCGATGTTAACACCGGGGAGCTGTTTTTT. V is TRBV30 and J is TRBJ2-2, with TRBD2 matching 10 bases. The germline gives CDR1 GTSNPN, CDR2 SVGIG (reference sequence). This CDR3 comprises 16 residues. V shed 4 bases, J shed 2 bases, and the junction held 7 bases outside the gene matches.

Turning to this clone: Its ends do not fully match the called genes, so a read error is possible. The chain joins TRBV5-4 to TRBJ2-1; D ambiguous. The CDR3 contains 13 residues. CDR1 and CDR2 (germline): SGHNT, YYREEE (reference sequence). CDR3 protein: CASSLDSDNEQFF. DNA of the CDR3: TGTGCCAGCAGCTTGGACTCCGACAATGAGCAGTTCTTC.

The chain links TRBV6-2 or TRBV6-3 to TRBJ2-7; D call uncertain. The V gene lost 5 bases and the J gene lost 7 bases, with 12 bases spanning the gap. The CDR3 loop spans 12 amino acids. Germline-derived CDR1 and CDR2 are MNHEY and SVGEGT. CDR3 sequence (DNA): TGTGCCAGCAGTGACAACTTAGTGGAGCAGTACTTC. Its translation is CASSDNLVEQYF.

CDR3 bases: TGTGCCAGTAGTATAGAAAAGGGAAGGGAGACCCAGTACTTC. Encoded protein: CASSIEKGRETQYF. The V and J genes are TRBV19 and TRBJ2-5; D is unresolved. Trimming shortened V by 0 bases and J by 5 bases, and 10 bases separated the two germline ends. The CDR3 is made up of 14 amino acids. Germline CDR1 LNHDA, CDR2 SQIVND (reference sequence).

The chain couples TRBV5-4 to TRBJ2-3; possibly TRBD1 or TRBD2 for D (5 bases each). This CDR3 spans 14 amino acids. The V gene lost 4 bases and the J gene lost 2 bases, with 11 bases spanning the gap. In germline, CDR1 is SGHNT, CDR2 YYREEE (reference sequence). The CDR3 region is CASSREGLTDTQYF. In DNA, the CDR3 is TGTGCCAGCAGCCGAGAGGGGCTCACAGATACGCAGTATTTT. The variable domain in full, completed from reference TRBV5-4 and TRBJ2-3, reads ETGVTQSPTHLIKTRGQQVTLRCSSQSGHNTVSWYQQALGQGPQFIFQYYREEENGRGNFPPRFSGLQFPNYSSELNVNALELDDSALYLCASSREGLTDTQYFGPGTRLTVL.

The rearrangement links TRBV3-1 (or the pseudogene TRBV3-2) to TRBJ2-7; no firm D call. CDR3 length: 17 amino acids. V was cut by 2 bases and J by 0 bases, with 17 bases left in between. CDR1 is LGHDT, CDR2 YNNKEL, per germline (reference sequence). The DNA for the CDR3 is TGTGCCAGCAGCCAAATGGGCGCCAGTTGGAGCTCCTACGAGCAGTACTTC. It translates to CASSQMGASWSSYEQYF.

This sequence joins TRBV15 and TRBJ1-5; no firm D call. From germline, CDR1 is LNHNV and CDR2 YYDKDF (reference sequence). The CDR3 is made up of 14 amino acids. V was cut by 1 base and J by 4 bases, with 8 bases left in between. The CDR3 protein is CATSRVPVNQPQHF. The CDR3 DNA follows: TGTGCCACCAGCAGAGTTCCGGTGAATCAGCCCCAGCATTTT.

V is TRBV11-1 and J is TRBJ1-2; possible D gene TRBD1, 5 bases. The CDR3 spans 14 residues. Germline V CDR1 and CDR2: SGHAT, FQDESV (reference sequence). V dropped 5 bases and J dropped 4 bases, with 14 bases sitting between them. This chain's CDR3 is CASSLTRDSYGYTF. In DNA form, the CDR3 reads TGTGCCAGCAGCCTCACCAGGGATTCCTATGGCTACACCTTC.

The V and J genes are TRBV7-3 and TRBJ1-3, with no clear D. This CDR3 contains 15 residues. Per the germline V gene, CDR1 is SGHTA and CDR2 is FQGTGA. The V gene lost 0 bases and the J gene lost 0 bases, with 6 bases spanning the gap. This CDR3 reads CASSLTGGSGNTIYF. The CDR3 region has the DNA TGTGCCAGCAGCTTAACCGGAGGCTCTGGAAACACCATATATTTT. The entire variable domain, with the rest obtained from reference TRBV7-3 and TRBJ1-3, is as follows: GAGVSQTPSNKVTEKGKYVELRCDPISGHTALYWYRQSLGQGPEFLIYFQGTGAADDSGLPNDRFFAVRPEGSVSTLKIQRTERGDSAVYLCASSLTGGSGNTIYFGEGSWLTVV.